This TCR beta chain was identified during a study of shared clonotypes between healthy human individuals. Looked up from germline, CDR1 is LNHDA and CDR2 is SQIVND (reference sequence). CDR3 length equals 16 residues. V was shortened by 6 bases and J by 8 bases, with 22 bases between the two germline ends. TCRdb keeps only in-frame clones here, not all; method: immunoSEQ multiplex PCR. The sample has 110,000 or so clones, around two thirds seen once; the top ten hold about 22%. The material sequenced was memory CD8+ T cells sorted from blood. Indicated subset: CD45RO+ cells pooled with CCR7-negative TemRA cells. The receptor was isolated from a woman in her twenties or thirties in good health. The J gene is TRBJ2-2, the V gene TRBV19; D may be TRBD1 or TRBD2 (5 bases each). The CDR3 DNA is TGTGCCAGTAGCCCTACGTGGTGGGGACGGAGGGGGGAGCTGTTTTTT. This sequence encodes CASSPTWWGRRGELFF. The full variable domain, completed using reference TRBV19 and TRBJ2-2, is DGGITQSPKYLFRKEGQNVTLSCEQNLNHDAMYWYRQDPGQGLRLIYYSQIVNDFQKGDIAEGYSVSREKKESFPLTVTSAQKNPTAFYLCASSPTWWGRRGELFFGEGSRLTVL.